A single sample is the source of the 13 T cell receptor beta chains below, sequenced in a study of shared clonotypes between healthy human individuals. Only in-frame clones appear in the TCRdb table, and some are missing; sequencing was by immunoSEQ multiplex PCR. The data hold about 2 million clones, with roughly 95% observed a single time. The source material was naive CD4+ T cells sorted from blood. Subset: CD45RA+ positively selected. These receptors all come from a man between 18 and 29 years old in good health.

The CDR3 region has the DNA TGCGCCAGCAGCCAAGGTTGGACGGAAGATACGCAGTATTTT. Translation gives CASSQGWTEDTQYF. The rearrangement joins TRBV5-1 to TRBJ2-3; no clear D. V was cut by 4 bases and J by 5 bases, with 14 bases left in between. Germline V lookup: CDR1 SGHRS, CDR2 YFSETQ. This CDR3 spans 14 amino acids.

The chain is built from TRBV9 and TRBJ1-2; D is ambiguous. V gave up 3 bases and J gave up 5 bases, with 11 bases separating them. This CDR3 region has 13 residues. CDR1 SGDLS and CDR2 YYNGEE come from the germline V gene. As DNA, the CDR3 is TGTGCCAGCAGCGACGAGGTGCCTTATGGCTACACCTTC. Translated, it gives CASSDEVPYGYTF. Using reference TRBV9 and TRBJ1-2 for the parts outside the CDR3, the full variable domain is DSGVTQTPKHLITATGQRVTLRCSPRSGDLSVYWYQQSLDQGLQFLIQYYNGEERAKGNILERFSAQQFPDLHSELNLSSLELGDSALYFCASSDEVPYGYTFGSGTRLTVV.

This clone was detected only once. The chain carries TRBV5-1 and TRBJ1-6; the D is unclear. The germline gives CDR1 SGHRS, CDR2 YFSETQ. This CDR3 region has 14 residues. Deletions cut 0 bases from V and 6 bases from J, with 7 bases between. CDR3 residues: CASSLGAGNSPLHF. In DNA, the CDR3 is TGCGCCAGCAGCTTGGGGGCCGGTAATTCACCCCTCCACTTT.

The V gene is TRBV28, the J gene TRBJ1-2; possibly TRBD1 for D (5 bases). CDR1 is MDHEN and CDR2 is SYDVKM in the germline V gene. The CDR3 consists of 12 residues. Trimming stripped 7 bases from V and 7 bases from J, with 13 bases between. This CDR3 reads CASKGGEPGYTF. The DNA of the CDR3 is TGTGCCAGCAAAGGAGGGGAGCCTGGCTACACCTTC.

The CDR3 DNA follows: TGCGCCAGCAGCCAAGATTCCGTTGCAGGGTCCTACAATGAGCAGTTCTTC. Translating it yields CASSQDSVAGSYNEQFF. The rearrangement links TRBV4-1 to TRBJ2-1, with a possible D match to TRBD1 (5 bases). The CDR3 has 17 amino acids. CDR1 and CDR2 (germline): MGHRA, YSYEKL. V was cut by 0 bases and J by 1 base, with 13 bases left in between.

The CDR3 protein is CASSLDGGVADTQYF. The CDR3 DNA sequence: TGTGCCAGCAGCTTGGATGGGGGTGTGGCAGATACGCAGTATTTT. The J gene is TRBJ2-3, the V gene TRBV5-4; D may correspond to TRBD1 or TRBD2 (5 bases each). CDR1 and CDR2 (germline): SGHNT, YYREEE (reference sequence). The V and J ends lost 0 bases and 4 bases respectively, with 12 bases between them. This CDR3 spans 15 amino acids.

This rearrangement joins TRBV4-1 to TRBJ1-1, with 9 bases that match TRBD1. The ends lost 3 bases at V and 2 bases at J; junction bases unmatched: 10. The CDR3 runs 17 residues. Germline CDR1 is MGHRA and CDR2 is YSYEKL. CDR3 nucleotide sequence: TGCGCCAGCAGCCAGCCGGGACAGGGAGGGGGAAACACTGAAGCTTTCTTT. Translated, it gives CASSQPGQGGGNTEAFF.

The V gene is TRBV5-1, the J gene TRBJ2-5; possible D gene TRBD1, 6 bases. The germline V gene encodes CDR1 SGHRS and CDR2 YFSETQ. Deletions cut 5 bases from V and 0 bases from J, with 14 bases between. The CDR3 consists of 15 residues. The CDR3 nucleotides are TGCGCCAGCAGGGGGGCCTTAAGATACCAAGAGACCCAGTACTTC. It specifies CASRGALRYQETQYF.

Here the CDR3 reads CASSGDRVKNYGYTF. The DNA for the CDR3 is TGTGCCAGCAGCGGCGACAGGGTTAAAAACTATGGCTACACCTTC. This chain links TRBV5-6 with TRBJ1-2, with 7 bases aligning to TRBD1. Germline V CDR1 and CDR2: SGHDT, YYEEEE. V trimming: 4 bases; J trimming: 2 bases; junction bases outside the gene matches: 8. This CDR3 has 15 amino acids. Complete variable domain (other parts from reference TRBV5-6 and TRBJ1-2): DAGVTQSPTHLIKTRGQQVTLRCSPKSGHDTVSWYQQALGQGPQFIFQYYEEEERQRGNFPDRFSGHQFPNYSSELNVNALLLGDSALYLCASSGDRVKNYGYTFGSGTRLTVV.

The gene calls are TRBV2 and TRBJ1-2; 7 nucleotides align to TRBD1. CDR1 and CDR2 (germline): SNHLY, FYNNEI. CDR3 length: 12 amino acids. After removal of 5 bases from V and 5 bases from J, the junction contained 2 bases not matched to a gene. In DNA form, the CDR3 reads TGTGCCAGCAGTACAGGGGTGTATGGCTACACCTTC. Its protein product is CASSTGVYGYTF.

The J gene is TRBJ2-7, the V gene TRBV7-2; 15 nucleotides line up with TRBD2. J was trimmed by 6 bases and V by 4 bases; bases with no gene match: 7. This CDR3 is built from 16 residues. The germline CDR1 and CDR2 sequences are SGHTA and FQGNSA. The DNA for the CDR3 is TGTGCCAGCAGCTCGCGGACTAGCGGGAGGGGTGGCGAGCAGTACTTC. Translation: CASSSRTSGRGGEQYF.

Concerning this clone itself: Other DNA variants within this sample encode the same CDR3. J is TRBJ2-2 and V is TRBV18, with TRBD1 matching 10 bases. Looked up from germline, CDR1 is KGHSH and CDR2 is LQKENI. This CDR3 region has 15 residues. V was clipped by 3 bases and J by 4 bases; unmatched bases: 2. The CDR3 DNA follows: TGTGCCAGCTCACCGGACAGGGGGAGCACCGGGGAGCTGTTTTTT. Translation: CASSPDRGSTGELFF.

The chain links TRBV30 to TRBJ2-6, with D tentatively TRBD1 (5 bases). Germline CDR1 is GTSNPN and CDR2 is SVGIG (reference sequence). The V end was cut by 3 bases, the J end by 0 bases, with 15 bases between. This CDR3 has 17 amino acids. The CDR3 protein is CAWSGQILSSGANVLTF. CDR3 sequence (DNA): TGTGCCTGGAGCGGACAAATCCTGAGCTCTGGGGCCAACGTCCTGACTTTC.